The 17 T cell receptor beta chains in this list originate from one sample, sequenced in a study of cytomegalovirus exposure and HLA in healthy donors. PCR was performed using 60 Vbeta and 13 Jbeta primers. Repertoires were generated with immunoSEQ multiplex PCR, while TCRdb's copy carries only in-frame clones and drops some. Among about 160,000 clones listed, around 84% were seen once. Material: PBMCs. These receptors were obtained from a young man in good health and CMV-seropositive.

This sequence joins TRBV5-4 and TRBJ1-1; 8 bases line up with TRBD1. Germline-derived CDR1 and CDR2 are SGHNT and YYREEE (reference sequence). The CDR3 covers 14 residues. V lost 0 bases and J lost 5; bases outside the gene matches: 3. The CDR3 loop reads CASSLGQGRTEAFF. The CDR3 region has the DNA TGTGCCAGCAGCTTGGGACAGGGGAGGACTGAAGCTTTCTTT.

The chain joins TRBV5-5 to TRBJ1-1; D unresolved. This CDR3 contains 14 residues. The V gene lost 7 bases and the J gene lost 3 bases, with 16 bases spanning the gap. Looked up from germline, CDR1 is SGHKS and CDR2 is YYEKEE (reference sequence). CDR3 residues: CASSYEGRDTEAFF. DNA of the CDR3: TGTGCCAGCTCTTATGAGGGTCGGGACACTGAAGCTTTCTTT.

This clone has just a few counts. CDR3 DNA: TGTGCCAGCAGACTAATGGGGGGTTATACCGAAGCTTTCTTT. This translates into CASRLMGGYTEAFF. This chain uses TRBV7-9 with TRBJ1-1; a weak D match, TRBD1 (5 bases). The V gene's germline CDR1 is SEHNR and CDR2 FQNEAQ (reference sequence). This CDR3 has 14 amino acids. The V end was cut by 6 bases, the J end by 8 bases, with 19 bases between.

This clone was counted only a few times. The V gene is TRBV6-5, the J gene TRBJ1-1, with 9 bases that match TRBD1. Germline-derived CDR1 and CDR2 are MNHEY and SVGAGI. The CDR3 has 13 amino acids. J was trimmed by 10 bases and V by 7 bases; bases with no gene match: 10. CDR3 DNA sequence: TGTGCCAGCACCGACCGGGACAGGGTGCGAGCTTTCTTT. It yields the protein CASTDRDRVRAFF.

The rearrangement uses TRBV7-6 and TRBJ1-4; D unclear. Trimming took off 5 bases at V and 5 bases at J, with 18 bases between the two ends. The CDR3 runs 16 residues. The germline gives CDR1 SGHVS, CDR2 FNYEAQ. The CDR3 spells CASSPAGFAGNEKLFF. In DNA form, the CDR3 reads TGTGCCAGCAGCCCGGCAGGATTTGCGGGGAATGAAAAACTGTTTTTT.

This clone was recorded a few times. This chain connects TRBV7-6 to TRBJ1-4, with TRBD1 matching over 10 bases. This CDR3 comprises 14 residues. V lost 5 bases, J lost 8 bases, and 5 bases stayed unmatched. Germline assignment: CDR1 SGHVS and CDR2 FNYEAQ. The CDR3 coding sequence is TGTGCCAGCAGCGAGGGACAGGGGTGGGAAAAACTGTTTTTT. This gives the protein CASSEGQGWEKLFF.

CDR3 residues: CASRGTGASYEQYF. Here the CDR3 DNA reads TGTGCCAGCAGAGGGACAGGGGCCTCCTACGAGCAGTACTTC. The rearrangement links TRBV2 to TRBJ2-7; 10 bases map to TRBD1. Germline V CDR1 and CDR2: SNHLY, FYNNEI. The CDR3 spans 14 residues. Trimming took 6 bases from V and 0 from J; bases not matched to a gene: 2.

The table lists this clone with a count of one. This rearrangement joins TRBV5-1 to TRBJ1-6; tentative D call: TRBD1 (5 bases). The germline CDR1 and CDR2 sequences are SGHRS and YFSETQ. This CDR3 contains 16 residues. The ends were cut back, 4 bases at V and 7 bases at J, with 18 bases in the middle. CDR3 in DNA: TGCGCCAGCAGCCCTTACTTAGGGGTACAAAATTCACCCCTCCACTTT. This gives the protein CASSPYLGVQNSPLHF.

This clone has only one observation. The chain is built from TRBV9 and TRBJ2-1; possible D gene TRBD2, 6 bases. This CDR3 has 17 residues. Trimming took off 0 bases at V and 4 bases at J, with 17 bases between the two ends. Per germline, CDR1 SGDLS and CDR2 YYNGEE. The CDR3 protein is CASSVVDAGSGYNEQFF. As DNA, the CDR3 is TGTGCCAGCAGCGTAGTTGACGCGGGGTCAGGTTACAATGAGCAGTTCTTC. Variable domain in full (rest from reference TRBV9 and TRBJ2-1): DSGVTQTPKHLITATGQRVTLRCSPRSGDLSVYWYQQSLDQGLQFLIQYYNGEERAKGNILERFSAQQFPDLHSELNLSSLELGDSALYFCASSVVDAGSGYNEQFFGPGTRLTVL.

V is TRBV6-5 and J is TRBJ1-1; the D is unclear. This CDR3 comprises 13 residues. V lost 5 bases and J lost 3, with 10 bases in between. The germline CDR1 and CDR2 sequences are MNHEY and SVGAGI. In DNA form, the CDR3 reads TGTGCCAGCAGTCCGGGTTTGTACACTGAAGCTTTCTTT. Its protein is CASSPGLYTEAFF.

V and J are TRBV9 and TRBJ2-1; weak D call: TRBD1 (5 bases). V was cut by 5 bases and J by 3 bases, with 15 bases left in between. Germline CDR1 SGDLS, CDR2 YYNGEE. The CDR3 runs to 15 residues. CDR3 nucleotide sequence: TGTGCCAGCAGTCCAACTGGGGCCGGCTACAATGAGCAGTTCTTC. This sequence encodes CASSPTGAGYNEQFF.

The V gene is TRBV15, the J gene TRBJ1-2, with D possibly TRBD1 on 6 matching bases. Germline V gene sequence: CDR1 LNHNV, CDR2 YYDKDF (reference sequence). Between the trimmed V and J ends, which lost 6 bases and 2 bases, there was a span of 13 bases. The CDR3 has 14 residues. The CDR3 loop is CATSQDRINYGYTF. DNA for the CDR3: TGTGCCACCAGTCAGGACAGAATAAACTATGGCTACACCTTC. The variable domain in full, completed from reference TRBV15 and TRBJ1-2, reads DAMVIQNPRYQVTQFGKPVTLSCSQTLNHNVMYWYQQKSSQAPKLLFHYYDKDFNNEADTPDNFQSRRPNTSFCFLDIRSPGLGDTAMYLCATSQDRINYGYTFGSGTRLTVV.

The chain combines TRBV19 with TRBJ2-7; D may be TRBD1 (5 bases). Germline V gene lookup returns CDR1 LNHDA and CDR2 SQIVND (reference sequence). There are 14 residues in the CDR3. The V end was cut by 3 bases, the J end by 2 bases, with 11 bases between. This CDR3 reads CASSMAGHTYEQYF. The CDR3 nucleotides read TGTGCCAGTAGTATGGCCGGACACACCTACGAGCAGTACTTC.

This chain links TRBV4-3 with TRBJ2-1, with 8 bases aligning to TRBD1. This CDR3 region has 18 residues. Germline loops: CDR1 LGHNA, CDR2 YSLEER. V gave up 0 bases and J gave up 6 bases; unmatched junction bases: 13. The CDR3 reads CASSQDLSETGVRNEQFF. DNA for the CDR3: TGCGCCAGCAGCCAAGATCTAAGTGAGACAGGGGTTCGCAATGAGCAGTTCTTC.

This chain joins TRBV5-1 and TRBJ2-3; TRBD2 aligns across 8 bases. The CDR3 is made up of 14 amino acids. Germline V gives CDR1 SGHRS, CDR2 YFSETQ. V lost 4 bases, J lost 3 bases, and 4 bases stayed unmatched. The CDR3 here is CASSHGTSTDTQYF. As DNA, the CDR3 is TGCGCCAGCAGCCACGGGACTAGTACAGATACGCAGTATTTT.

The CDR3 DNA is TGTGCCAGCAGTTTATCGCGGGGGGGCTCGGGCCTCGGCTATGGCTACACCTTC. It codes for CASSLSRGGSGLGYGYTF. The chain carries TRBV27 and TRBJ1-2; D is perhaps TRBD1 (6 bases). The CDR3 runs 18 residues. Trimming pared 0 bases from V and 4 bases from J, leaving 21 bases between. CDR1 and CDR2 from the germline V gene are MNHEY and SMNVEV (reference sequence).

V is TRBV11-3 and J is TRBJ2-3; TRBD2 is a possible D gene (7 bases). This CDR3 comprises 15 residues. Germline CDR1 SGHNT, CDR2 YENEEA. V lost 4 bases and J lost 1, with 12 bases in between. The CDR3 bases are TGTGCCAGCAGCTCCGAAGGGGGGGGCACAGATACGCAGTATTTT. Protein: CASSSEGGGTDTQYF.